These T cell receptor beta chains were read from a single sample in a study of cytomegalovirus exposure and HLA in healthy donors. This table comes from immunoSEQ multiplex PCR, and its TCRdb copy is limited to in-frame clones, with some not included. The table lists around 160,000 clones, almost 85% of them singletons. Sequenced sample: PBMCs. The receptors shown here come from a man aged 30 to 39 in good health and CMV-seropositive. Both conserved end residues are part of each CDR3. D genes are given only for firm matches. A row's size may be missing; if present it is once, few, many or a size class.

V,J,size,D,CDR3,DNA
TRBV9,TRBJ2-1,NA,TRBD2,CASNRAGENREQFF,TGTGCCAGCAATAGAGCGGGGGAAAATCGCGAGCAGTTCTTC
TRBV4-1,TRBJ2-5,NA,TRBD1,CASSQDRTGEGETQYF,TGCGCCAGCAGCCAAGATCGGACAGGGGAGGGTGAGACCCAGTACTTC
TRBV5-8,TRBJ1-1,NA,NA,CASSFLQGPVNTEAFF,TGTGCCAGCAGCTTCCTCCAGGGCCCCGTGAACACTGAAGCTTTCTTT
TRBV6-5,TRBJ2-7,NA,TRBD1,CASRVGQETYEQYF,TGTGCCAGCAGAGTGGGACAGGAGACCTACGAGCAGTACTTC
TRBV5-8,TRBJ2-1,NA,NA,CASSLEGGAYNEQFF,TGTGCCAGCAGCTTGGAGGGGGGGGCCTACAATGAGCAGTTCTTC
TRBV10-1,TRBJ2-1,NA,NA,CASSEIRRGSYNEQFF,TGCGCCAGCAGTGAGATCCGGCGAGGGTCCTACAATGAGCAGTTCTTC
TRBV29-1,TRBJ1-2,NA,TRBD1,CSVRDSNYGYTF,TGCAGCGTAAGGGACAGCAACTATGGCTACACCTTC
TRBV30,TRBJ2-5,NA,NA,CAWSVQGLQETQYF,TGTGCCTGGAGTGTCCAGGGTCTCCAAGAGACCCAGTACTTC
TRBV28,TRBJ2-7,NA,NA,CASSPAGLFVEQYF,TGTGCCAGCAGTCCCGCGGGACTTTTCGTCGAGCAGTACTTC
TRBV5-1,TRBJ2-3,NA,TRBD2,CASSWGLAGGSTDTQYF,TGCGCCAGCAGCTGGGGACTAGCGGGGGGATCCACAGATACGCAGTATTTT
TRBV18,TRBJ1-5,few,NA,CASSRQGGDSNQPQHF,TGTGCCAGCTCACGGCAAGGGGGGGATAGCAATCAGCCCCAGCATTTT
TRBV7-2,TRBJ2-1,NA,NA,CASSLTGQASYNEQFF,TGTGCCAGCAGCTTAACAGGGCAGGCCTCCTACAATGAGCAGTTCTTC
TRBV19,TRBJ1-5,NA,NA,CASTGGLAATQPQHF,TGTGCCAGTACGGGGGGCCTAGCAGCAACTCAGCCCCAGCATTTT
TRBV9,TRBJ2-2,NA,NA,CASSVESDTGELFF,TGTGCCAGCAGCGTAGAGTCGGACACCGGGGAGCTGTTTTTT
TRBV18,TRBJ2-5,few,NA,CASSTGEEETQYF,TGTGCCAGCTCAACCGGGGAGGAAGAGACCCAGTACTTC
TRBV14,TRBJ2-7,NA,TRBD2,CASSLRTSGLYEQYF,TGTGCCAGCAGCCTCCGGACTAGCGGGTTGTACGAGCAGTACTTC
TRBV28,TRBJ1-1,once,TRBD1,CAGQGANTEAFF,TGTGCCGGACAGGGGGCGAACACTGAAGCTTTCTTT
TRBV28,TRBJ1-4,NA,NA,CASTGNPNEKLFF,TGTGCCAGCACGGGGAATCCGAATGAAAAACTGTTTTTT
TRBV11-2,TRBJ2-7,NA,TRBD1,CASSPGQGFYEQYF,TGTGCCAGCAGCCCCGGACAGGGATTCTACGAGCAGTACTTC
TRBV9,TRBJ2-5,NA,TRBD1,CASSVVGTGRETQYF,TGTGCCAGCAGCGTAGTTGGGACAGGGAGGGAGACCCAGTACTTC
TRBV11-2,TRBJ2-3,NA,NA,CASSLGTSPSTDTQYF,TGTGCCAGCAGCTTAGGGACTTCTCCTAGCACAGATACGCAGTATTTT
TRBV7-3,TRBJ2-3,NA,TRBD2,CASSLSGLAGTDTQYF,TGTGCCAGCAGCTTATCGGGACTAGCGGGGACAGATACGCAGTATTTT
TRBV7-6,TRBJ2-3,NA,NA,CASLEGGGTDTQYF,TGTGCCAGTCTGGAGGGAGGAGGAACAGATACGCAGTATTTT
TRBV5-6,TRBJ1-2,NA,TRBD1,CASSQGTDYGYTF,TGTGCCAGCAGCCAAGGGACAGACTATGGCTACACCTTC
TRBV19,TRBJ2-7,NA,TRBD1,CASSMWTGSSYEQYF,TGTGCCAGTAGTATGTGGACAGGGTCATCCTACGAGCAGTACTTC
TRBV15,TRBJ2-7,NA,NA,CATSRLSRQDEQYF,TGTGCCACCAGCAGACTTTCACGGCAGGACGAGCAGTACTTC
TRBV7-2,TRBJ1-1,NA,NA,CASSRDTAIAAFF,TGTGCCAGCAGTCGCGACACGGCAATTGCAGCTTTCTTT
TRBV30,TRBJ1-2,few,NA,CAWTAGIHGYTF,TGTGCCTGGACGGCGGGGATCCATGGCTACACCTTC
TRBV30,TRBJ1-5,NA,TRBD1,CAWSLGSGQYQPQHF,TGTGCCTGGAGTCTCGGCTCGGGACAGTATCAGCCCCAGCATTTT
TRBV13,TRBJ2-7,NA,NA,CASSALSPYEQYF,TGTGCCAGCAGCGCCCTATCCCCCTACGAGCAGTACTTC
TRBV5-1,TRBJ1-1,NA,NA,CATAEGNTEAFF,TGCGCCACCGCCGAGGGGAACACTGAAGCTTTCTTT
TRBV9,TRBJ1-1,NA,NA,CASSLTDRNTEAFF,TGTGCCAGCAGCCTCACGGACAGGAACACTGAAGCTTTCTTT
TRBV6-1,TRBJ2-7,once,NA,CASKGDPYEQYF,TGTGCCAGCAAGGGGGATCCCTACGAGCAGTACTTC
TRBV30,TRBJ1-1,NA,NA,CAWSSERTTEAFF,TGTGCCTGGAGTTCGGAGAGAACCACTGAAGCTTTCTTT
TRBV28,TRBJ2-1,once,NA,CASSGSIATTWLLNEQFF,TGTGCCAGCAGTGGCTCAATAGCGACTACATGGTTGTTGAATGAGCAGTTCTTC
TRBV11-2,TRBJ1-1,NA,NA,CASSTMEGTEAFF,TGTGCCAGCAGCACAATGGAGGGAACTGAAGCTTTCTTT
TRBV7-9,TRBJ2-7,NA,NA,CASSKHTGREQYF,TGTGCCAGCAGCAAACACACAGGGCGCGAGCAGTACTTC
TRBV7-8,TRBJ1-1,NA,NA,CASSRQADTEAFF,TGTGCCAGCAGCAGACAAGCGGACACTGAAGCTTTCTTT
TRBV12-5,TRBJ2-5,NA,TRBD1,CASGFGQGVETQYF,TGTGCTAGTGGTTTCGGACAGGGGGTAGAGACCCAGTACTTC
TRBV9,TRBJ1-1,NA,NA,CASSTGTGGTEAFF,TGTGCCAGCAGCACCGGGACGGGGGGCACTGAAGCTTTCTTT
TRBV2,TRBJ1-1,NA,NA,CASSNQGNTEAFF,TGTGCCAGCAGCAACCAGGGGAACACTGAAGCTTTCTTT